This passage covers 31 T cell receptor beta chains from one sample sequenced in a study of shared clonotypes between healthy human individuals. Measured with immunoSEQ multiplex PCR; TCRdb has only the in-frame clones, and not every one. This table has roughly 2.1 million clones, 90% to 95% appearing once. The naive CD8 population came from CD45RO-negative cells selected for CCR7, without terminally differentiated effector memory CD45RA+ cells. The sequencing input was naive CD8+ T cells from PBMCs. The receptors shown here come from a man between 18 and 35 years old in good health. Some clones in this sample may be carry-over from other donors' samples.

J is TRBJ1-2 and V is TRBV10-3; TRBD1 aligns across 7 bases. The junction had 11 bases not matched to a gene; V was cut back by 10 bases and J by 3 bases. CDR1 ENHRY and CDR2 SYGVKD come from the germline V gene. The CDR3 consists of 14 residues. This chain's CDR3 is CATLDLDRDYGYTF. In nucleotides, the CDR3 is TGTGCCACCCTAGACCTTGACAGGGACTATGGCTACACCTTC.

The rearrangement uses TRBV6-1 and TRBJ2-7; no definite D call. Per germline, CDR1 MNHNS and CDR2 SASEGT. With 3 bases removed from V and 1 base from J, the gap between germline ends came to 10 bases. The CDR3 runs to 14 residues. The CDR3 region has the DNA TGTGCCAGCAGTGAGAAGGATTCATCCTACGAGCAGTACTTC. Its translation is CASSEKDSSYEQYF.

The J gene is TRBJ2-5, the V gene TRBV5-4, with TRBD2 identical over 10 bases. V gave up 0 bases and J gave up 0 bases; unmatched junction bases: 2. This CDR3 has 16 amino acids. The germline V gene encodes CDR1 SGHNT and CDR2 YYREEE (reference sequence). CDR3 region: CASSLETSGDQETQYF. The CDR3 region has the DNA TGTGCCAGCAGCTTGGAAACTAGCGGGGACCAAGAGACCCAGTACTTC.

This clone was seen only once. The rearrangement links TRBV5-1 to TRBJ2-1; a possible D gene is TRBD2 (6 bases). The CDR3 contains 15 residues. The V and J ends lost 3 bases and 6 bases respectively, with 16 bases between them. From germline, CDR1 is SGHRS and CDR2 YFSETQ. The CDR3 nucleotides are TGCGCCAGCAGCTGGAGGAGTAGCGGCGCCAATGAGCAGTTCTTC. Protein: CASSWRSSGANEQFF.

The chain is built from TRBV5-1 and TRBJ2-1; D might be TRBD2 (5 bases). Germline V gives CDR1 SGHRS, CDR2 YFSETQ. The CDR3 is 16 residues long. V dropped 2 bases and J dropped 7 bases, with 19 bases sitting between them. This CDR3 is CASSFTGSGSVNEQFF. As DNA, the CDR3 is TGCGCCAGCAGCTTTACGGGAAGTGGGTCCGTGAATGAGCAGTTCTTC.

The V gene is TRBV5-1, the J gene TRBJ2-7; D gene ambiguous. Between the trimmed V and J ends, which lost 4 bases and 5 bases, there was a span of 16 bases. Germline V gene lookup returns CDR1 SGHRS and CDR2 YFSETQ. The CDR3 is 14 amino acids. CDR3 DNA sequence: TGCGCCAGCAGCCAGGTTTTCGTGGGCGACGAGCAGTACTTC. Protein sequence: CASSQVFVGDEQYF.

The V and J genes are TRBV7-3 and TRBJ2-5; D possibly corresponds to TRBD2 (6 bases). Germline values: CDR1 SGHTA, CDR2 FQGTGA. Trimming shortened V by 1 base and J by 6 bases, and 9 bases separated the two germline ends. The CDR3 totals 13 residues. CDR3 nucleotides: TGTGCCAGCAGCTTAAAGGAGGGGAAGACCCAGTACTTC. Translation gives CASSLKEGKTQYF.

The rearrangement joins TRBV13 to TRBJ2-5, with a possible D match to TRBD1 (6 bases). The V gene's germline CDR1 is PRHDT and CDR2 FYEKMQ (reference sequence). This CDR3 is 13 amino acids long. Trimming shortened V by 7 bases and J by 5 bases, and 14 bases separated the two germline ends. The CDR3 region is CASTQGHSETQYF. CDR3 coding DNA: TGTGCCAGCACCCAGGGGCATTCGGAGACCCAGTACTTC.

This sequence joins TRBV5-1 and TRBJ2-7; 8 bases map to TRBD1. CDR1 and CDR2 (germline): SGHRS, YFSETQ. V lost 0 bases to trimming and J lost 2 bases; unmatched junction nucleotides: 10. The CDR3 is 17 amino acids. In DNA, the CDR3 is TGCGCCAGCAGCTTGGCCACAGGACAGGGCCCACCCTACGAGCAGTACTTC. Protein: CASSLATGQGPPYEQYF.

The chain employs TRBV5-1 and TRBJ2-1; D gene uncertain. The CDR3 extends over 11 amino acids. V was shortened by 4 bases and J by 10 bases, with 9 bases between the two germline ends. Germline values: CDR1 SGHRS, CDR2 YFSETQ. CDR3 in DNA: TGCGCCAGCAGCCAAGAGTCGGAGCAGTTCTTC. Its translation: CASSQESEQFF.

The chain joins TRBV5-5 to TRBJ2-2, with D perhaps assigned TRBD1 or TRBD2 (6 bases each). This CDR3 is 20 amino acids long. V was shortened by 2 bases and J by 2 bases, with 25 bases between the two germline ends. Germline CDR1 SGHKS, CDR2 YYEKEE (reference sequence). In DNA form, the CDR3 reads TGTGCCAGCAGCTTTGTTTCCGTTGTTGGAACGGGGGCAAACACCGGGGAGCTGTTTTTT. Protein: CASSFVSVVGTGANTGELFF.

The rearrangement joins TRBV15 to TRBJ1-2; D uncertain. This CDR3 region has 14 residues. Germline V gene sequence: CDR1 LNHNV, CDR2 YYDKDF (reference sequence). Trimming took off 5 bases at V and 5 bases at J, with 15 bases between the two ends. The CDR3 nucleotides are TGTGCCACCAGCCTGCCCCGGCTGAGTTATGGCTACACCTTC. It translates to CATSLPRLSYGYTF.

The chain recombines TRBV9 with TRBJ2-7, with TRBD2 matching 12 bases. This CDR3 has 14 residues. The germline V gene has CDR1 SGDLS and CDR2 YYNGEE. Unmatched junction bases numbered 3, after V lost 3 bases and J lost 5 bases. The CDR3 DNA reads TGTGCCAGCAGCGCTAGCGGGAGGGCCGACGAGCAGTACTTC. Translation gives CASSASGRADEQYF.

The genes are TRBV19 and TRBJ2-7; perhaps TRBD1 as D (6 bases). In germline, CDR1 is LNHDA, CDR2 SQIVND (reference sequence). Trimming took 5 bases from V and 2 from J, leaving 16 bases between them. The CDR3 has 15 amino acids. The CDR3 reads CASSGGDRIAYEQYF. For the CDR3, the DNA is TGTGCCAGTAGTGGGGGAGACAGGATCGCCTACGAGCAGTACTTC.

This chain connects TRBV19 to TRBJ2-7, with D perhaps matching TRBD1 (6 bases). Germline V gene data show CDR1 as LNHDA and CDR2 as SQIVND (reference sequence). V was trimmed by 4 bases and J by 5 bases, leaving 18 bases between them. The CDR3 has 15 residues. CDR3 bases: TGTGCCAGTAGTACCTATTTGGCAGGGGTCCACGAGCAGTACTTC. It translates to CASSTYLAGVHEQYF.

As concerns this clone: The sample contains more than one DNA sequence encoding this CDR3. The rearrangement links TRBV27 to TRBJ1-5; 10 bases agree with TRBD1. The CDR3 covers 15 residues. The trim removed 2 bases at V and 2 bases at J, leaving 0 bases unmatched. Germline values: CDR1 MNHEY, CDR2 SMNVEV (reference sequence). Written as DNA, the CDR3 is TGTGCCAGCAGTTTAGGACAGGGGGGCAATCAGCCCCAGCATTTT. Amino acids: CASSLGQGGNQPQHF.

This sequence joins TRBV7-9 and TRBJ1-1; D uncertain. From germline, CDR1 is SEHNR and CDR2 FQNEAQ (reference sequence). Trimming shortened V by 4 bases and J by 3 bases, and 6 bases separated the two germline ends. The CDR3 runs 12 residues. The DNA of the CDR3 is TGTGCCAGCAGCTGGGAGTACACTGAAGCTTTCTTT. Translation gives CASSWEYTEAFF.

In DNA, the CDR3 is TGTGCCAGCAGCCAAGACGAGGGATTCGACTATGGCTACACCTTC. Translated: CASSQDEGFDYGYTF. J is TRBJ1-2 and V is TRBV14; D not certain. Germline V gene data show CDR1 as SGHDN and CDR2 as FVKESK. CDR3 length: 15 residues. V lost 0 bases to trimming and J lost 3 bases, with 11 bases between them.

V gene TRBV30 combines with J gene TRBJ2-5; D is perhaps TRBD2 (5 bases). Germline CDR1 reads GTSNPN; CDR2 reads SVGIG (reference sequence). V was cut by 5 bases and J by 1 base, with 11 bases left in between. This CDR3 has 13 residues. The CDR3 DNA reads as TGTGCCTGGTCTGACGGGATCCAAGAGACCCAGTACTTC. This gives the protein CAWSDGIQETQYF.

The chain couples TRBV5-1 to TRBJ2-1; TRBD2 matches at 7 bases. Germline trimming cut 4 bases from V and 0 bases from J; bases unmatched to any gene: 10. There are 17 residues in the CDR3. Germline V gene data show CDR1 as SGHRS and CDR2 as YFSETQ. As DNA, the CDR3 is TGCGCCAGCAGCGTGGGAGGGTACACGAGCTCCTACAATGAGCAGTTCTTC. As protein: CASSVGGYTSSYNEQFF.

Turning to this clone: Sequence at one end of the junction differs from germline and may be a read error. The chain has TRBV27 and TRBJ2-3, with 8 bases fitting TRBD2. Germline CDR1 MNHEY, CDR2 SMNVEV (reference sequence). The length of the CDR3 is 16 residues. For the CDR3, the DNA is TGTGCCGGCAGTTTAGTAAGCGGGAGCTCGATAGATACGCAGTATTTT. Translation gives CAGSLVSGSSIDTQYF.

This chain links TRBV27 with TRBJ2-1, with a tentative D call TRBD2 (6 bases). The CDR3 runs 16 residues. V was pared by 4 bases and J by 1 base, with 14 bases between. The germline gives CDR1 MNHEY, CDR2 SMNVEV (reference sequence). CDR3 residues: CASSWSSGESYNEQFF. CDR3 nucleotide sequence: TGTGCCAGCAGTTGGAGTAGCGGAGAATCCTACAATGAGCAGTTCTTC.

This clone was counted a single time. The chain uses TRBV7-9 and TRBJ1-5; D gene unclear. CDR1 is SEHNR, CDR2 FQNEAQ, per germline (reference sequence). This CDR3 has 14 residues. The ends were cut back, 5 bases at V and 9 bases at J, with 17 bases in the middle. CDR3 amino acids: CASSPTLALGPQHF. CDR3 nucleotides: TGTGCCAGCAGCCCTACACTCGCCTTGGGGCCCCAGCATTTT.

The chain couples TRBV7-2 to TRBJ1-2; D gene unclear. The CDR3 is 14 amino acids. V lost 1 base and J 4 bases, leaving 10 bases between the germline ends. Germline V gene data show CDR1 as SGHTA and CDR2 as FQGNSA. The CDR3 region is CASSLVVGVYGYTF. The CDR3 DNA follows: TGTGCCAGCAGCTTAGTGGTGGGCGTCTATGGCTACACCTTC.

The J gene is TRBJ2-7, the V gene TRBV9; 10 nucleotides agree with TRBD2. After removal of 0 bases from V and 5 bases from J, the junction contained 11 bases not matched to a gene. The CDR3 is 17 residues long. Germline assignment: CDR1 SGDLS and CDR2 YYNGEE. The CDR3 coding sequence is TGTGCCAGCAGCGTAGATCCTAGCGGGAGCTTCGGCGACGAGCAGTACTTC. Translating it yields CASSVDPSGSFGDEQYF.

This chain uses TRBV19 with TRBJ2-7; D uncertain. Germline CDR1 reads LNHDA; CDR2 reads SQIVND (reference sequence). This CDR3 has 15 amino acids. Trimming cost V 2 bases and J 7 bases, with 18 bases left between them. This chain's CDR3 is CASSIKATALWEQYF. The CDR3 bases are TGTGCCAGTAGTATAAAGGCGACGGCCCTATGGGAGCAGTACTTC.

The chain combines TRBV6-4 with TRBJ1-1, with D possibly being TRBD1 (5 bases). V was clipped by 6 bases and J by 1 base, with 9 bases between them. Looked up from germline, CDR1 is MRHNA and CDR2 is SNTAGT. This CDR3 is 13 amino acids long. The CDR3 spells CASRPGPNTEAFF. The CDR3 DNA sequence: TGTGCCAGCAGGCCGGGACCGAACACTGAAGCTTTCTTT.

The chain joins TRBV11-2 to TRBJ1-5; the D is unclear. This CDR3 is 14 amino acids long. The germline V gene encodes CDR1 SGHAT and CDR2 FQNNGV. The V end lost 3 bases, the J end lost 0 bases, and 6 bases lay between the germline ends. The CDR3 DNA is TGTGCCAGCAGCTTGCACACTAGCAATCAGCCCCAGCATTTT. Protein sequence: CASSLHTSNQPQHF.

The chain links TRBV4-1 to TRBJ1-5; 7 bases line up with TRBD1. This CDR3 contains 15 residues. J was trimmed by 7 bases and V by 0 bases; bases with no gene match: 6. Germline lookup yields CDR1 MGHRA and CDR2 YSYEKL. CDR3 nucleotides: TGCGCCAGCAGCCAAGAGACAGGGCGAATGCAGCCCCAGCATTTT. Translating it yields CASSQETGRMQPQHF.

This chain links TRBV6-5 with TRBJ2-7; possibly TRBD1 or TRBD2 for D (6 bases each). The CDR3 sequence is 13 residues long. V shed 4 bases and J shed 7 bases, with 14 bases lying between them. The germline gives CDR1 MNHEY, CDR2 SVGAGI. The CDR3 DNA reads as TGTGCCAGCAGTTCATTGCTAGGGGGGGAGCAGTACTTC. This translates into CASSSLLGGEQYF.

The CDR3 region has the DNA TGTGCCAGCAGCTTACTCTCTGCCAGTCAGCCCCAGCATTTT. Encoded protein: CASSLLSASQPQHF. V and J are TRBV7-8 and TRBJ1-5, with D hard to call. The CDR3 is 14 residues long. CDR1 is SGHVS, CDR2 FQNEAQ, per germline. V was shortened by 2 bases and J by 6 bases, with 11 bases between the two germline ends.